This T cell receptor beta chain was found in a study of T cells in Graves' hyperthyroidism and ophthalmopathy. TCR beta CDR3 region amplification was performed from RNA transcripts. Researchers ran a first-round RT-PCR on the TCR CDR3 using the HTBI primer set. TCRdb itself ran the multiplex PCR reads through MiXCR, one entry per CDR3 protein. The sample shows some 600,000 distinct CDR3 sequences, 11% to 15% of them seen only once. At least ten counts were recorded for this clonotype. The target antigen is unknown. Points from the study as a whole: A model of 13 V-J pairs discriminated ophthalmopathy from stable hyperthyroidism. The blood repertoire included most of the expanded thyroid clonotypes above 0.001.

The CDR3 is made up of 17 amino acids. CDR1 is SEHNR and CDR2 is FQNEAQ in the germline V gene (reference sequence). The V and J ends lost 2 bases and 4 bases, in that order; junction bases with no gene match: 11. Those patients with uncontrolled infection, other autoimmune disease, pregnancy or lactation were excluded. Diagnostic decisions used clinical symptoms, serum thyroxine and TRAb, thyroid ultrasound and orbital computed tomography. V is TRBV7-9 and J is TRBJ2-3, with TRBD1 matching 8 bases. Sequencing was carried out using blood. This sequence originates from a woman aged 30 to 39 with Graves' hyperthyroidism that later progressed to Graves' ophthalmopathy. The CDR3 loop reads CASSLRGSDRGADTQYF. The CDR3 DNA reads TGTGCCAGCAGCTTAAGGGGGTCAGACAGGGGAGCAGATACGCAGTATTTT.